Described below is a single T cell receptor beta chain sequence and its context. This entry comes from a study of identifying expanded T cells in peripheral blood. TCRdb keeps only in-frame clones here, not all; method: immunoSEQ multiplex PCR. This sample has 90,000 to 110,000 clones, with 88% found just once. The CDR3 runs 14 residues. Germline V gene sequence: CDR1 SGHTA, CDR2 FQGNSA. The V gene lost 1 base and the J gene lost 5 bases, with 8 bases spanning the gap. The sequence was collected from a person between 18 and 70 years old in good health. Sequenced sample: blood. This chain links TRBV7-2 with TRBJ1-4; D call uncertain. The CDR3 region is CASSLEQTNEKLFF. The CDR3 coding sequence is TGTGCCAGCAGCTTAGAACAGACGAATGAAAAACTGTTTTTT. Combining the CDR3 with reference TRBV7-2 and TRBJ1-4 gives the whole variable domain GAGVSQSPSNKVTEKGKDVELRCDPISGHTALYWYRQSLGQGLEFLIYFQGNSAPDKSGLPSDRFSAERTGGSVSTLTIQRTQQEDSAVYLCASSLEQTNEKLFFGSGTQLSVL.